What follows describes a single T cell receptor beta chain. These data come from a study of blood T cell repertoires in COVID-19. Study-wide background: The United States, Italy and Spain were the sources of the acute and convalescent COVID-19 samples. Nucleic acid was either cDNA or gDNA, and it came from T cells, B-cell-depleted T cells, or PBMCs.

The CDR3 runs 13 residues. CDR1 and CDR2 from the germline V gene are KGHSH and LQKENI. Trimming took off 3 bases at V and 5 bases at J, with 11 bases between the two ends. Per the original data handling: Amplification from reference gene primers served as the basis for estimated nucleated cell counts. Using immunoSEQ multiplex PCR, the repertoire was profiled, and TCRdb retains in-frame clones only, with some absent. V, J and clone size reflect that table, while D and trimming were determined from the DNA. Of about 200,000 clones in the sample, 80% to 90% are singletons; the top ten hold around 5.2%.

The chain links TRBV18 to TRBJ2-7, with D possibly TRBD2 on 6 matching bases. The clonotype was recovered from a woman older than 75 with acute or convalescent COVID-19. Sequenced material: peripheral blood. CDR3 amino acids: CASSPGTSHEQYF. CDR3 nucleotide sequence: TGTGCCAGCTCACCGGGTACTAGCCACGAGCAGTACTTC.